A selection of T cell receptor beta chains follows, all from one sample in a study of T cells in Graves' hyperthyroidism and ophthalmopathy. TCRdb re-called the multiplex PCR reads through MiXCR, storing one row per CDR3 protein. The repertoire includes approximately 400,000 distinct CDR3 sequences, roughly 14% of them detected once, and over 12% sits in the top ten. The sample consisted of blood. These receptors originate from a young woman with Graves' hyperthyroidism. CDR3s include the opening cysteine and the closing phenylalanine or tryptophan. A D gene is named only where the DNA matches it firmly. Part of the rows lack a size; the others show once, few, many or a class for expanded clones.

many	NA	TRBV5-1	TRBJ1-4	TGCGCCAGCAGCACGGGACGGCAACTTAATGAAAAACTGTTTTTT	CASSTGRQLNEKLFF
many	NA	TRBV7-2	TRBJ1-1	TGTGCCAGCAGGGAAGAGAGGGGTTCTGAAGCTTTCTTT	CASREERGSEAFF
NA	NA	TRBV28	TRBJ2-7	TGTGCCAGCAGTGGGGGAGGTTGGGGGGCCTCCTACGAGCAGTACTTC	CASSGGGWGASYEQYF
NA	NA	TRBV18	TRBJ1-3	TGTGCCAGCTCACCGTACGAAGGGGGCTCTGGAAACACCATATATTTT	CASSPYEGGSGNTIYF
many	NA	TRBV6-1	TRBJ1-5	TGTGCCAGCAGTGACGAGGGCTATCAGCCCCAGCATTTT	CASSDEGYQPQHF
NA	TRBD1	TRBV30	TRBJ1-6	TGTGCCTGGAGTGGAACGGGACAGGCTAATTCACCCCTCCACTTT	CAWSGTGQANSPLHF
NA	TRBD2	TRBV9	TRBJ2-7	TGTGCCAGCAGTGAAGCGGGGGGAACCTACGAGCAGTACTTC	CASSEAGGTYEQYF
many	NA	TRBV10-3	TRBJ2-1	TGTGCCATCAGTGAGGATCGCAACCTTCTCAATGAGCAGTTCTTC	CAISEDRNLLNEQFF
many	NA	TRBV5-5	TRBJ2-3	TGTGCCAGCAGCGCAAGTTACAGTACAGATACGCAGTATTTT	CASSASYSTDTQYF
many	NA	TRBV20-1	TRBJ1-1	TGCAGTGCTAGAGGTAGGGCCAACACTGAAGCTTTCTTT	CSARGRANTEAFF
NA	NA	TRBV7-2	TRBJ1-1	TGTGCCAGCAACTTAGTAGGTGGGCAGCGATACACTGAAGCTTTCTTT	CASNLVGGQRYTEAFF
few	TRBD1	TRBV6-1	TRBJ1-5	TGTGCCAGCAGTAAAGGACAGGGCGTTCAGCCCCAGCATTTT	CASSKGQGVQPQHF
many	TRBD1	TRBV18	TRBJ2-7	TGTGCCAGCTCACCAAGCGGACAGGACGAGCAGTACTTC	CASSPSGQDEQYF
many	NA	TRBV18	TRBJ2-3	TGTGCCAGCTCACCGGTGGCAGGGAGAGATACGCAGTATTTT	CASSPVAGRDTQYF
NA	NA	TRBV7-2	TRBJ2-5	TGTGCCAGCAGCCGTTTCGGGTCTTGGGAGACCCAGTACTTC	CASSRFGSWETQYF
NA	NA	TRBV5-5	TRBJ1-2	TGTGCCAGCAGCACCTTGGGGATACTCTATGGCTACACCTTC	CASSTLGILYGYTF
few	NA	TRBV12-3/TRBV12-4	TRBJ2-1	TGTGCCAGCAGTTCCACAGACCCAATCGGGGAGCAGTTCTTC	CASSSTDPIGEQFF
NA	TRBD1	TRBV6-1	TRBJ1-2	TGTGCCAGCAAAAGTGTCGAGGGGGCGGAGGGCTACACCTTC	CASKSVEGAEGYTF
many	NA	TRBV5-1	TRBJ2-3	TGCGCCAGCAGCTTCACTGGGTTCGCAGATACGCAGTATTTT	CASSFTGFADTQYF
many	NA	TRBV2	TRBJ1-5	TGTGCCAGCACCCTCCGGTGGCAGATTAGCAATCAGCCCCAGCATTTT	CASTLRWQISNQPQHF
many	TRBD1	TRBV2	TRBJ1-5	TGTGCCAGCAGGGAGTGGGACAGTTACAATCAGCCCCAGCATTTT	CASREWDSYNQPQHF
NA	NA	TRBV7-2	TRBJ2-7	TGTGCCAGCAGCTTAGCCCTCGGCCCGGTCCACGAGCAGTACTTC	CASSLALGPVHEQYF
few	NA	TRBV29-1	TRBJ2-2	TGCAGCGTTGTAGGTCTAGCAGGCACCGGGGAGCTGTTTTTT	CSVVGLAGTGELFF
NA	NA	TRBV6-1	TRBJ1-5	TGTGCCAGCAGTGAAGCGGGGGGGGCTCATCAGCCCCAGCATTTT	CASSEAGGAHQPQHF
many	TRBD2	TRBV20-1	TRBJ2-7	TGCAGTGCTAGAACTAGCGGGTGGAGCTCCTACGAGCAGTACTTC	CSARTSGWSSYEQYF